This T cell receptor (beta chain) was identified during a study of blood T cell repertoires in COVID-19. Profiling relied on immunoSEQ multiplex PCR, and the TCRdb table lists in-frame clones only, not all of them. Of 70,000 or so clones listed, roughly 82% are singletons. The CDR3 is 15 residues long. The germline V and J ends were trimmed by 2 bases and 7 bases, with 12 bases remaining between them. Germline loops: CDR1 KGHSH, CDR2 LQKENI. The source of this sequence is a human donor in a cohort sampled during active COVID-19. Sequencing was carried out using peripheral blood. The rearrangement joins TRBV18 to TRBJ1-6, with D possibly matching TRBD1 (5 bases). For the CDR3, the DNA is TGTGCCAGCTCACCAGGTTTCCAGGGAAATTCACCCCTCCACTTT. This encodes CASSPGFQGNSPLHF.